This T cell receptor (beta chain) was obtained from a study of spatial heterogeneity in lung cancer. Points from the study as a whole: The number of expanded tumor alpha and beta chains correlated with mutation number.

This clonotype is categorized as hyperexpanded. Antigen unknown. Noted time point: sample taken at primary tumor resection. TCRdb recomputed calls from the 5' RACE reads with MiXCR, one row per CDR3 protein. Seen here are some 6,200 distinct CDR3 sequences, more than 12% observed once, and the top ten hold about a tenth. This CDR3 contains 15 residues. In germline, CDR1 is SEHNR, CDR2 FQNEAQ (reference sequence). Trimming left V 2 bases short and J 2 bases short, with 11 bases between. This sample comprised lung tumor tissue, obtained at surgery. The sequence derives from a male donor with early-stage non-small cell lung cancer. The chain couples TRBV7-9 to TRBJ2-3; D possibly corresponds to TRBD2 (5 bases). Here the CDR3 DNA reads TGTGCCAGCAGCTTACTAGCTAAACACACAGATACGCAGTATTTT. Translated, it gives CASSLLAKHTDTQYF.